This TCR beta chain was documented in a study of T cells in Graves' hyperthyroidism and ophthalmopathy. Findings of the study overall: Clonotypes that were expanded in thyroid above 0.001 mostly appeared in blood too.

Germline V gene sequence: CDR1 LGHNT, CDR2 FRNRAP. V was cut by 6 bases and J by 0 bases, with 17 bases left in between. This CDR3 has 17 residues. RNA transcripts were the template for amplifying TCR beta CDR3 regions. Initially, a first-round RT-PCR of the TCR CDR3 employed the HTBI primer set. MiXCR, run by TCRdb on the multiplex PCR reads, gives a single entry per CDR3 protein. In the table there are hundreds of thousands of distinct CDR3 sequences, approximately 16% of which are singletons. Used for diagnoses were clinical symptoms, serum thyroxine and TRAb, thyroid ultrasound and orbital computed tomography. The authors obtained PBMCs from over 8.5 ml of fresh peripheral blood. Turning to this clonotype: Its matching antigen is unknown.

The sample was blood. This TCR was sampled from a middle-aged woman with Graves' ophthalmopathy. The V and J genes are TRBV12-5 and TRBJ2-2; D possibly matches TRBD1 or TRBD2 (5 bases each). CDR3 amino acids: CASGISRDLSNTGELFF. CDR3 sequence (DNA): TGTGCTAGTGGAATCTCTCGGGACCTATCGAACACCGGGGAGCTGTTTTTT.